This TCR beta chain was obtained from a study of Ad26.COV2.S vaccination and SARS-CoV-2 variants. In this sample, this clone turned up once. The identical CDR3 is also encoded by other nucleotide sequences in the sample. V was clipped by 5 bases and J by 1 base, with 10 bases between them. CDR3 size: 14 residues. Looked up from germline, CDR1 is SGHTA and CDR2 is FQGNSA. Sequencing was performed with immunoSEQ multiplex PCR; in TCRdb, only in-frame clones are kept and a portion is missing. There are around 300,000 clones in the sample; 70% to 90% occur only once, and around a tenth lies in the top ten. Treatment described: 15 to 20 received Ad26.COV2.S at low or high dose, single or two shots; about 5 received placebo; per-sample allocation not given. Sample collection was performed on day 63 after the first vaccine or placebo injection.

V gene TRBV7-2 combines with J gene TRBJ2-3, with a tentative D call TRBD2 (5 bases). This TCR was sampled from a person between 18 and 65 years old who received the Ad26.COV2.S COVID-19 vaccine or a placebo. The sequencing used peripheral blood, collected in a trial of Ad26.COV2.S vaccine versus placebo. The CDR3 protein is CASSPGGGTDTQYF. CDR3 DNA sequence: TGTGCCAGCAGCCCTGGAGGAGGCACAGATACGCAGTATTTT.